Sequencing of this T cell receptor beta chain was carried out in a study of blood T cell repertoires in COVID-19. Study overall: T cells, B-cell-depleted T cells, or PBMCs supplied cDNA or gDNA.

This clone occurred once. The data were produced by immunoSEQ multiplex PCR, yet TCRdb's version contains in-frame clones alone and is incomplete. The sample yields about 190,000 clones, more than 75% seen once. The CDR3 runs 17 residues. Trimming removed 5 bases from V and 6 bases from J, with 26 bases in between. The V gene's germline CDR1 is LNHDA and CDR2 SQIVND (reference sequence). The sample comprised peripheral blood. The source of this sequence is a woman aged 70 to 79 with COVID-19, enrolled during active disease. This chain joins TRBV19 and TRBJ2-7; tentatively, D is TRBD1 (5 bases). CDR3 in amino acids: CASSDRALAGDIIEQYF. DNA for the CDR3: TGTGCCAGTAGTGACAGAGCCCTGGCTGGGGATATCATCGAGCAGTACTTC.